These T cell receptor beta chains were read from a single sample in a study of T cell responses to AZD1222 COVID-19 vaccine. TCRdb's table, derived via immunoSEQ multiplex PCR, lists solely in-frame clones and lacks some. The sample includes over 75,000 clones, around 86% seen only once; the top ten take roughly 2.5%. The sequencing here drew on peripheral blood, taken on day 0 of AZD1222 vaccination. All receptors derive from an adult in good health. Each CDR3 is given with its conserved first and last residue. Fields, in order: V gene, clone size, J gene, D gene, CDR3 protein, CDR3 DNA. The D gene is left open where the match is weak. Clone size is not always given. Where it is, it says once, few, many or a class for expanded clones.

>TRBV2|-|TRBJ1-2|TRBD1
CASRRGQVAYGYTF
TGTGCCAGCAGGAGGGGACAGGTAGCCTATGGCTACACCTTC
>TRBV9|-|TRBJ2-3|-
CASSLGSGTQYF
TGTGCCAGCAGCCTAGGGTCTGGGACGCAGTATTTT
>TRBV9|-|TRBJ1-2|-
CASSALGRPTNYGYTF
TGTGCCAGCAGCGCCTTGGGACGGCCAACCAACTATGGCTACACCTTC
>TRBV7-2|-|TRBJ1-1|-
CATLPGTGSTEAFF
TGTGCCACCTTACCCGGGACGGGGAGTACTGAAGCTTTCTTT
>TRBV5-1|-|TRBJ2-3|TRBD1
CASSPTGTGGSDTQYF
TGCGCCAGCAGCCCGACCGGGACAGGGGGATCAGATACGCAGTATTTT
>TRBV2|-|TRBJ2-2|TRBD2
CASATGTSGKNTGELFF
TGTGCCAGCGCCACCGGGACTAGCGGGAAGAACACCGGGGAGCTGTTTTTT
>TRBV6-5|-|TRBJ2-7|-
CASRPQWGDEQYF
TGTGCCAGCAGACCCCAGTGGGGAGACGAGCAGTACTTC
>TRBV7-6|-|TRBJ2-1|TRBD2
CASSPRLAGEDAEQFF
TGTGCCAGCAGCCCACGACTAGCGGGAGAAGACGCTGAGCAGTTCTTC
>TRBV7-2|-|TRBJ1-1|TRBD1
CASSPQPSNRGTEAFF
TGTGCCAGCAGCCCGCAACCATCAAACAGGGGCACTGAAGCTTTCTTT
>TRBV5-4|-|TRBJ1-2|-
CASSLSGARGIRGYTF
TGTGCCAGCAGCTTGTCCGGGGCCAGGGGCATTCGTGGCTACACCTTC
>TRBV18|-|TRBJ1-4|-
CASSPPGVEGEKLFF
TGTGCCAGCTCACCACCGGGGGTGGAAGGCGAAAAACTGTTTTTT
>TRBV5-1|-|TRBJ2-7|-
CASSPSQLAGEQYF
TGCGCCAGCAGCCCTTCGCAGTTGGCGGGCGAGCAGTACTTC
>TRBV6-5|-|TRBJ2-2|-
CASSYLQGVTHGELFF
TGTGCCAGCAGTTACTTGCAGGGAGTTACCCACGGGGAGCTGTTTTTT
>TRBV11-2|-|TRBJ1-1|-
CASSLNAGGPPEAFF
TGTGCCAGCAGCTTAAACGCAGGCGGACCTCCTGAAGCTTTCTTT
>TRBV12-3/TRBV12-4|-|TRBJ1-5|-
CASSFSIQPQHF
TGTGCCAGCAGTTTTTCAATTCAGCCCCAGCATTTT
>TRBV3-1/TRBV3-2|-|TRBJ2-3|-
CASSQGAHVGTDTQYF
TGTGCCAGCAGCCAAGGCGCTCACGTGGGGACAGATACGCAGTATTTT
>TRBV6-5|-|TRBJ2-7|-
CASSYSGYYEQYF
TGTGCCAGCAGTTACTCGGGGTATTACGAGCAGTACTTC
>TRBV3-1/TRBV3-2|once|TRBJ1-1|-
CASSQESRVKAEAFF
TGTGCCAGCAGCCAAGAGTCTCGGGTTAAGGCTGAAGCTTTCTTT
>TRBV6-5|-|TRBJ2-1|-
CASSYDLLSSYNEQFF
TGTGCCAGCAGTTACGACTTACTTAGCTCCTACAATGAGCAGTTCTTC
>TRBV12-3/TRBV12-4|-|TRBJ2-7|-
CASSSTGTYEQYF
TGTGCCAGCAGCTCCACAGGAACCTACGAGCAGTACTTC
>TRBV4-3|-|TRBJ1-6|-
CASSQDSFIRNNSPLHF
TGCGCCAGCAGCCAAGATTCTTTCATACGTAATAATTCACCCCTCCACTTT
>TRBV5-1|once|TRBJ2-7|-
CASRADLPFSYEQYF
TGCGCCAGCAGAGCGGACCTTCCCTTTTCCTACGAGCAGTACTTC
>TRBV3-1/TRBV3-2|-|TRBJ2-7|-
CASSRDSYSEQYF
TGTGCCAGCAGCCGGGACTCCTACTCGGAGCAGTACTTC
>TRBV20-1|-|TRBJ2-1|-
CSASTSSANEQFF
TGCAGTGCTAGTACCTCATCGGCCAATGAGCAGTTCTTC
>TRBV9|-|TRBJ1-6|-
CASSVGRESYNSPLHF
TGTGCCAGCAGCGTAGGAAGGGAGTCCTATAATTCACCCCTCCACTTT
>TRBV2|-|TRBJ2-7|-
CASRLLSTYEQYF
TGTGCCAGCAGGCTGCTTTCAACCTACGAGCAGTACTTC
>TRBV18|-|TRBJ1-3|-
CASSPGDISGNTIYF
TGTGCCAGCTCACCCGGGGACATCTCTGGAAACACCATATATTTT
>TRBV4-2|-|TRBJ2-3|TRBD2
CASSQRAGGPTDTQYF
TGTGCCAGCAGCCAGAGGGCGGGGGGGCCGACAGATACGCAGTATTTT
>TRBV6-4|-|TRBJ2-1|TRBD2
CASSGTSGSYNEQFF
TGTGCCAGCAGTGGGACTAGCGGCTCCTACAATGAGCAGTTCTTC
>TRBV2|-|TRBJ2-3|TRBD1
CASREGQGASTDTQYF
TGTGCCAGCAGAGAAGGACAGGGAGCTAGCACAGATACGCAGTATTTT
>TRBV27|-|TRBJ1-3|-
CASSLAGVGNTIYF
TGTGCCAGCAGTTTAGCAGGGGTCGGAAACACCATATATTTT
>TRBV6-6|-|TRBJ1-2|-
CASSYSTGGNYGYTF
TGTGCCAGCAGTTACTCGACCGGGGGTAACTATGGCTACACCTTC
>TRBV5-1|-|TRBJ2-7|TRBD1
CASSLLAGGISYEQYF
TGCGCCAGCAGCTTGTTGGCAGGGGGCATATCCTACGAGCAGTACTTC
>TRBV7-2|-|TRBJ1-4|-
CASSQNVANEKLFF
TGTGCCAGCAGCCAGAATGTGGCTAATGAAAAACTGTTTTTT
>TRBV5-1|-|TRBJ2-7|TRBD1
CASSSGTGAYEQYF
TGCGCCAGCAGCTCCGGGACAGGAGCCTACGAGCAGTACTTC
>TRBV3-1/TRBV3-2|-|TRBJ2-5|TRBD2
CASSQEVSSGAQYF
TGTGCCAGCAGCCAAGAGGTCAGCAGCGGGGCCCAGTACTTC
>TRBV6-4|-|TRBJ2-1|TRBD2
CASSDSLAGGHEQFF
TGTGCCAGCAGTGACTCACTAGCGGGGGGGCATGAGCAGTTCTTC
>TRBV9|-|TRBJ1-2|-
CASSALRTRLGYTF
TGTGCCAGCAGCGCCCTTCGGACCAGGCTAGGCTACACCTTC
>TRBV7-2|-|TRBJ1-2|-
CASSLGLGDGYTF
TGTGCCAGCAGCTTAGGGTTAGGGGACGGCTACACCTTC
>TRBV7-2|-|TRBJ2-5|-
CASSLVQETQYF
TGTGCCAGCAGCTTGGTCCAAGAGACCCAGTACTTC